The rows below give T cell receptor beta chains drawn from one sample of a study of early T cells in non-severe SARS-CoV-2 infection. TCRdb itself ran the 5' RACE reads through MiXCR, one entry per CDR3 protein. The sample comprises about 71,000 distinct CDR3 sequences, roughly an eighth of which are singletons, and about an eighth rests with the top ten. Source material: whole blood. All receptors come from an adult who was a healthcare worker with PCR-confirmed SARS-CoV-2 infection or an uninfected control (not recorded which). Both conserved end residues are part of each CDR3. D genes are given only for firm matches. Size is stated for part of the rows, as once, few or many counts, or as a class when the clone is expanded.

v_call	d_call	clone_size	j_call	cdr3_aa	cdr3_nt
TRBV20-1	NA	many	TRBJ1-5	CSASQGRLNQPQHF	TGCAGTGCTAGTCAGGGAAGACTCAATCAGCCCCAGCATTTT
TRBV29-1	NA	NA	TRBJ1-1	CSVGGGLNTEAFF	TGCAGCGTAGGTGGCGGGTTGAACACTGAAGCTTTCTTT
TRBV5-1	NA	NA	TRBJ2-1	CASSLVLRGEQFF	TGCGCCAGCAGCTTGGTCTTGCGAGGGGAGCAGTTCTTC
TRBV7-8	TRBD2	few	TRBJ2-3	CASSSTEYGSGGAIADTQYF	TGTGCCAGCAGCTCGACGGAGTATGGTAGCGGGGGGGCCATCGCAGATACGCAGTATTTT
TRBV14	NA	few	TRBJ1-2	CASSQEDLSVYGYTF	TGTGCCAGCAGCCAAGAGGACCTCAGCGTCTATGGCTACACCTTC
TRBV5-1	NA	once	TRBJ2-7	CASSLDRFSTEQYF	TGCGCCAGCAGCTTGGACAGGTTCTCGACCGAGCAGTACTTC
TRBV5-1	NA	many	TRBJ2-6	CASSPRGEAGSGANVLTF	TGCGCCAGCAGCCCGAGGGGGGAGGCCGGCTCTGGGGCCAACGTCCTGACTTTC
TRBV29-1	NA	NA	TRBJ1-1	CSVDKFRDTEAFF	TGCAGCGTTGATAAATTCCGGGACACTGAAGCTTTCTTT
TRBV5-6	TRBD1	NA	TRBJ2-1	CASTPTGRGEQFF	TGTGCCAGCACCCCGACAGGGCGCGGTGAGCAGTTCTTC
TRBV7-2	NA	NA	TRBJ1-6	CASSLVSAGSYNSPLHF	TGTGCCAGCAGCTTAGTATCGGCAGGCTCCTATAATTCACCCCTCCACTTT
TRBV6-1	NA	many	TRBJ2-7	CASRESYEQYF	TGTGCCAGCAGGGAATCCTACGAGCAGTACTTC
TRBV14	NA	many	TRBJ1-5	CASSQGLSQPQHF	TGTGCCAGCAGCCAAGGCCTTAGTCAGCCCCAGCATTTT
TRBV7-9	NA	NA	TRBJ2-3	CASSPSLGPDTQYF	TGTGCCAGCAGCCCCTCGCTGGGGCCGGATACGCAGTATTTT
TRBV4-1	NA	many	TRBJ2-1	CASSPPGLHNEQFF	TGCGCCAGCAGCCCCCCGGGACTTCACAATGAGCAGTTCTTC
TRBV20-1	NA	few	TRBJ2-3	CSARVVGGGTGPTDTQYF	TGCAGTGCTAGAGTAGTGGGTGGGGGGACCGGTCCTACAGATACGCAGTATTTT
TRBV3-1	TRBD2	NA	TRBJ2-1	CASSQGKRGLHEQFF	TGTGCCAGCAGCCAAGGAAAGCGGGGTTTGCATGAGCAGTTCTTC
TRBV12-3/TRBV12-4	NA	NA	TRBJ1-5	CASSPGGGNNQPQHF	TGTGCCAGCAGCCCCGGGGGGGGGAACAATCAGCCCCAGCATTTT
TRBV21-1	NA	NA	TRBJ2-7	CASRDRDSSYEQYF	TGTGCCAGCAGGGACCGGGACAGCTCCTACGAGCAGTACTTC
TRBV7-9	TRBD1	NA	TRBJ1-2	CASRQGDHYGYTF	TGTGCCAGCAGGCAGGGGGATCACTATGGCTACACCTTC
TRBV9	NA	NA	TRBJ2-7	CASSVEGSAYEQYF	TGTGCCAGCAGCGTAGAAGGGTCGGCCTACGAGCAGTACTTC
TRBV7-6	NA	few	TRBJ1-6	CASSLGTSSYNSPLHF	TGTGCCAGCAGCTTAGGGACGAGCTCCTATAATTCACCCCTCCACTTT
TRBV7-6	NA	NA	TRBJ2-7	CASSLVASSEQYF	TGTGCCAGCAGCTTAGTGGCCTCCAGCGAGCAGTACTTC
TRBV12-3/TRBV12-4	NA	few	TRBJ1-6	CASSFSGGNSPLHF	TGTGCCAGCAGTTTTTCGGGGGGGAATTCACCCCTCCACTTT
TRBV6-4	TRBD2	many	TRBJ2-1	CASSDGSGANNEQFF	TGTGCCAGCAGTGACGGGAGCGGGGCCAACAATGAGCAGTTCTTC
TRBV4-1	TRBD2	many	TRBJ2-5	CASSQEWRGGPETQYF	TGCGCCAGCAGCCAAGAATGGCGGGGGGGCCCCGAGACCCAGTACTTC
TRBV28	NA	NA	TRBJ2-7	CASSTPRSATYEQYF	TGTGCCAGCAGCACACCTCGTAGCGCTACCTACGAGCAGTACTTC
TRBV14	NA	few	TRBJ1-1	CASSQGGRLMNTEAFF	TGTGCCAGCAGCCAAGGTGGGAGACTGATGAACACTGAAGCTTTCTTT
TRBV29-1	NA	few	TRBJ2-5	CSVQGLYQETQYF	TGCAGCGTCCAGGGATTGTACCAAGAGACCCAGTACTTC
TRBV7-2	TRBD1	many	TRBJ1-4	CASSLAAGTATEKLFF	TGTGCCAGCAGCTTAGCGGCCGGGACAGCTACCGAAAAACTGTTTTTT
TRBV11-2	NA	NA	TRBJ1-1	CASSLDRYTEAFF	TGTGCCAGCAGCTTAGACCGATACACTGAAGCTTTCTTT
TRBV6-5	TRBD1	few	TRBJ1-5	CASSTGQDNQPQHF	TGTGCCAGCAGCACTGGACAGGACAATCAGCCCCAGCATTTT
TRBV7-2	NA	few	TRBJ2-7	CASSLEVGPPYEQYF	TGTGCCAGCAGCTTAGAAGTGGGGCCGCCCTACGAGCAGTACTTC
TRBV7-8	NA	NA	TRBJ1-3	CASSPGRPGSSGNTIYF	TGTGCCAGCAGCCCGGGGAGGCCCGGATCCTCTGGAAACACCATATATTTT
TRBV29-1	TRBD1	many	TRBJ2-1	CSVEGDRMNEQFF	TGCAGCGTTGAGGGGGACAGGATGAATGAGCAGTTCTTC
TRBV14	NA	NA	TRBJ2-6	CASSQVRPGALLSGANVLTF	TGTGCCAGCAGCCAAGTCCGGCCAGGGGCCCTCCTCTCTGGGGCCAACGTCCTGACTTTC
TRBV12-3/TRBV12-4	NA	few	TRBJ1-4	CASSFGDNEKLFF	TGTGCCAGCAGTTTCGGTGATAATGAAAAACTGTTTTTT
TRBV29-1	NA	many	TRBJ2-1	CSVEDWGVPFF	TGCAGCGTTGAAGATTGGGGGGTTCCGTTCTTC
TRBV6-5	TRBD1	NA	TRBJ1-1	CASSLWTGGYTEAFF	TGTGCCAGCAGCCTCTGGACAGGGGGGTACACTGAAGCTTTCTTT
TRBV28	NA	NA	TRBJ1-6	CASTLSDRPNSPLHF	TGTGCCAGCACACTTTCCGACAGACCTAATTCACCCCTCCACTTT
TRBV6-6	NA	NA	TRBJ2-7	CASSHPGTPRWEQYF	TGTGCCAGCAGCCACCCCGGGACTCCCCGATGGGAGCAGTACTTC
TRBV6-6	NA	few	TRBJ1-5	CASSPGGGPKPQHF	TGTGCCAGCAGCCCCGGGGGGGGCCCAAAGCCCCAGCATTTT
TRBV3-1	TRBD2	many	TRBJ2-3	CASSQMASGTDTQYF	TGTGCCAGCAGCCAAATGGCTAGCGGAACAGATACGCAGTATTTT
TRBV6-1	NA	NA	TRBJ1-2	CASSDYDSNYGYTF	TGTGCCAGCAGTGACTATGACAGTAACTATGGCTACACCTTC
TRBV6-5	NA	NA	TRBJ1-5	CASRVGPSNQPQHF	TGTGCCAGCAGGGTTGGGCCGAGCAATCAGCCCCAGCATTTT
TRBV6-2/TRBV6-3	NA	few	TRBJ1-5	CASDRGGRNQPQHF	TGTGCCAGCGATCGGGGGGGCCGGAATCAGCCCCAGCATTTT
TRBV29-1	NA	many	TRBJ2-2	CSVELAAGRTGELFF	TGCAGCGTTGAGCTGGCGGCAGGGCGGACCGGGGAGCTGTTTTTT
TRBV4-2	NA	few	TRBJ1-6	CASSQGTKGRGSDNNSPLHF	TGTGCCAGCAGCCAAGGAACCAAGGGTAGGGGGTCGGATAATAATTCACCCCTCCACTTT
TRBV5-1	NA	NA	TRBJ1-3	CASSSESSGNTIYF	TGCGCCAGCAGCTCAGAGAGCTCTGGAAACACCATATATTTT
TRBV11-2	TRBD1	NA	TRBJ2-7	CASSPGDRGRSYEQYF	TGTGCCAGCAGCCCGGGGGACAGGGGGAGGTCCTACGAGCAGTACTTC